This is a list of T cell receptor beta chains from one sample in a study of blood T cell repertoires in COVID-19. Repertoires were generated with immunoSEQ multiplex PCR, while TCRdb's copy carries only in-frame clones and drops some. Of some 40,000 clones listed, approximately 91% are singletons. The source material was peripheral blood. The receptors stem from a man in his sixties or seventies with active COVID-19. The CDR3 runs from the conserved cysteine through the conserved F or W. A D gene is named only where the DNA matches it firmly.

TRBJ2-7 TRBV7-9 TRBD2 15 CASSPLAGISYEQYF TGTGCCAGCAGCCCCCTAGCGGGGATCTCCTACGAGCAGTACTTC
TRBJ2-1 TRBV11-2 TRBD1 16 CASSTMGQGAVNEQFF TGTGCCAGCAGCACGATGGGACAGGGGGCCGTCAATGAGCAGTTCTTC
TRBJ1-3 TRBV6-5 NA 15 CASTKGGGTGNTIYF TGTGCCAGCACTAAAGGCGGAGGGACTGGAAACACCATATATTTT
TRBJ1-2 TRBV6-1 NA 13 CASSDRGFYGYTF TGTGCCAGCAGTGACAGGGGTTTCTATGGCTACACCTTC
TRBJ2-1 TRBV5-3 TRBD2 16 CARSCLLAGGHNEQFF TGTGCCAGAAGCTGCCTCCTAGCGGGAGGTCACAATGAGCAGTTCTTC
TRBJ2-3 TRBV19 NA 18 CASSIIPGGALSTDTQYF TGTGCCAGTAGTATAATTCCCGGGGGAGCTCTTAGCACAGATACGCAGTATTTT
TRBJ2-2 TRBV6-5 NA 12 CASSQGTGELFF TGTGCCAGCAGCCAGGGCACCGGGGAGCTGTTTTTT
TRBJ2-5 TRBV4-2 TRBD2 15 CASSPAGGAAETQYF TGTGCCAGCAGCCCGGCCGGGGGGGCCGCGGAGACCCAGTACTTC
TRBJ1-3 TRBV28 TRBD1 15 CASSSGGADRNTIYF TGTGCCAGCAGCTCAGGGGGCGCGGATAGGAACACCATATATTTT
TRBJ2-1 TRBV2 TRBD1 18 CASSELNLQGAGYNEQFF TGTGCCAGCAGTGAACTTAACCTCCAGGGGGCTGGCTACAATGAGCAGTTCTTC
TRBJ2-1 TRBV7-3 NA 13 CASSLSSGGERFF TGTGCCAGCAGCCTATCCTCAGGAGGGGAGAGGTTCTTC
TRBJ2-5 TRBV4-1 NA 14 CASSQAPGLETQYF TGCGCCAGCAGCCAAGCCCCAGGGCTGGAGACCCAGTACTTC
TRBJ1-2 TRBV4-3 NA 14 CASSPDISGYGYTF TGCGCCAGCAGCCCGGACATCTCTGGGTATGGCTACACCTTC